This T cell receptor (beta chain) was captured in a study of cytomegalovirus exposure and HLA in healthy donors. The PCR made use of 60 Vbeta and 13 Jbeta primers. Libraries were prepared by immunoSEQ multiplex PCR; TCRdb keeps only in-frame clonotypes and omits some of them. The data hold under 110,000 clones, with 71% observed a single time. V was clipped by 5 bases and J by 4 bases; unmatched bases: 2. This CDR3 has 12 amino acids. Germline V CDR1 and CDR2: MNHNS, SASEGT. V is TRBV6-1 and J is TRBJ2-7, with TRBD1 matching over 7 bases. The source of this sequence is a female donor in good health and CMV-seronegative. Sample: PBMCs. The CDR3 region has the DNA TGTGCCAGCAGTTCGACAGGGTACGAGCAGTACTTC. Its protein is CASSSTGYEQYF.